The 12 T cell receptor beta chains below all came from one sample that was sequenced in a study of memory CD4+ T cells and cytomegalovirus serostatus. Assay: immunoSEQ multiplex PCR; the TCRdb copy retains only in-frame clones and omits some. This sample has tens of thousands of clones; less than 85% occur once, and the top ten carry roughly 2%. The sort gate was single viable CD3+CD4+CD8-CD45RO+ cells for memory CD4+ T cells. Sequenced input: memory CD4+ T cells from blood. The source is an adult in good health and CMV-seronegative.

The chain employs TRBV19 and TRBJ1-6; D is perhaps TRBD1 (6 bases). The V gene's germline CDR1 is LNHDA and CDR2 SQIVND (reference sequence). V lost 6 bases, J lost 6 bases, and 6 bases lay in between. The CDR3 is made up of 12 amino acids. The CDR3 coding sequence is TGTGCCAGTAGGGACAGTAATTCACCCCTCCACTTT. Encoded protein: CASRDSNSPLHF.

The CDR3 spells CASSLLDSKNEQFF. The CDR3 DNA sequence: TGCGCCAGCAGCTTGTTGGACAGCAAAAATGAGCAGTTCTTC. This chain joins TRBV5-1 and TRBJ2-1; possible D gene TRBD1, 6 bases. CDR3 size: 14 residues. The V end was cut by 1 base, the J end by 7 bases, with 12 bases between. Germline CDR1 SGHRS, CDR2 YFSETQ.

The chain joins TRBV2 to TRBJ1-2, with D possibly TRBD1 on 6 matching bases. Germline loops: CDR1 SNHLY, CDR2 FYNNEI. V was trimmed by 5 bases and J by 8 bases, leaving 18 bases between them. This CDR3 spans 14 amino acids. CDR3 coding DNA: TGTGCCAGCAGTACGGGGACAAATTTTGGAGGCTACACCTTC. The encoded protein is CASSTGTNFGGYTF.

This chain uses TRBV6-5 with TRBJ1-2, with TRBD1 as a possible D gene (5 bases). Trimming removed 8 bases at V and 0 bases at J, with 16 bases between. CDR1 is MNHEY, CDR2 SVGAGI, per germline. CDR3 length: 15 amino acids. This CDR3 is CASGQRTDTNYGYTF. CDR3 nucleotide sequence: TGTGCCAGCGGACAAAGGACGGATACTAACTATGGCTACACCTTC.

Written as DNA, the CDR3 is TGTGCCAGCAGTTTGGGACAGGGGGGACTAGGGACTGAAGCTTTCTTT. Translated, it gives CASSLGQGGLGTEAFF. The chain recombines TRBV2 with TRBJ1-1; 11 bases line up with TRBD1. Trimming cost V 5 bases and J 5 bases; bases outside gene matches: 10. From germline, CDR1 is SNHLY and CDR2 FYNNEI. The CDR3 consists of 16 residues.

V and J are TRBV19 and TRBJ2-3; possibly TRBD1 for D (5 bases). This CDR3 region has 16 residues. Looked up from germline, CDR1 is LNHDA and CDR2 is SQIVND (reference sequence). V was cut by 7 bases and J by 2 bases, with 19 bases left in between. Written as DNA, the CDR3 is TGTGCCAGTAAATCTCAGGGATTCACTGACACAGATACGCAGTATTTT. Its translation: CASKSQGFTDTDTQYF. Full variable domain (remainder filled in from reference TRBV19 and TRBJ2-3): DGGITQSPKYLFRKEGQNVTLSCEQNLNHDAMYWYRQDPGQGLRLIYYSQIVNDFQKGDIAEGYSVSREKKESFPLTVTSAQKNPTAFYLCASKSQGFTDTDTQYFGPGTRLTVL.

The chain uses TRBV28 and TRBJ1-2, with D perhaps TRBD1 (5 bases). The germline CDR1 and CDR2 sequences are MDHEN and SYDVKM. Trimming took 0 bases from V and 3 from J, leaving 14 bases between them. This CDR3 is built from 16 residues. CDR3 region: CASSLWPETGDYGYTF. As DNA, the CDR3 is TGTGCCAGCAGTTTATGGCCTGAGACGGGGGACTATGGCTACACCTTC.

The rearrangement links TRBV5-6 to TRBJ2-7; D is perhaps TRBD2 (5 bases). Trimming removed 2 bases at V and 7 bases at J, with 13 bases between. CDR3 length: 13 residues. Germline V gene data show CDR1 as SGHDT and CDR2 as YYEEEE. CDR3 residues: CASSFSGPGEQYF. CDR3 coding DNA: TGTGCCAGCAGCTTCTCTGGGCCGGGGGAGCAGTACTTC.

V is TRBV5-5 and J is TRBJ2-7; no definite D call. CDR3 length: 13 residues. V was clipped by 3 bases and J by 3 bases, with 10 bases between them. Germline values: CDR1 SGHKS, CDR2 YYEKEE (reference sequence). Here the CDR3 reads CASSSPPSYEQYF. In nucleotides, the CDR3 is TGTGCCAGCAGCTCGCCCCCCAGCTACGAGCAGTACTTC.

This clone showed up just a few times. J is TRBJ1-5 and V is TRBV19, with TRBD1 identical over 9 bases. The junction had 5 bases not matched to a gene; V was cut back by 4 bases and J by 4 bases. The germline V gene encodes CDR1 LNHDA and CDR2 SQIVND (reference sequence). The CDR3 has 15 residues. Here the CDR3 DNA reads TGTGCCAGTAGTAGCCGGGACAGGGTAAATCAGCCCCAGCATTTT. Its protein product is CASSSRDRVNQPQHF.

V and J are TRBV5-1 and TRBJ1-2; D unclear. The CDR3 is 14 amino acids. The germline V gene encodes CDR1 SGHRS and CDR2 YFSETQ. The CDR3 sequence: CASGEPTDRRGYTF. CDR3 sequence (DNA): TGCGCATCGGGTGAACCCACGGACCGACGAGGCTACACCTTC.

The chain is built from TRBV6-5 and TRBJ2-1; TRBD1 is a possible D gene (5 bases). The CDR3 covers 13 residues. Deletions cut 2 bases from V and 12 bases from J, with 14 bases between. CDR1 MNHEY and CDR2 SVGAGI come from the germline V gene. CDR3 nucleotide sequence: TGTGCCAGCAGTTACGGTCAGGGCCGAGTGCAGTTCTTC. Encoded protein: CASSYGQGRVQFF.